This record looks at one T cell receptor beta chain sequence and its context. The antigen remains unidentified. Trimming stripped 4 bases from V and 6 bases from J, with 20 bases between. The CDR3 is 15 residues long. The germline gives CDR1 SGHRS, CDR2 YFSETQ. One entry per CDR3 protein results from TCRdb running MiXCR on the 5' RACE reads. The sample includes 450,000 or so distinct CDR3 sequences, about a fifth seen only once; the top ten take roughly 12%. The source of the sample is a study of identical twins. Broader study findings: In drawing conclusions, the study used cross-sectional statistical analysis and did not follow the same donors. Beta clonotypes that were abundant in cord blood contained fewer insertions, a pattern absent from memory repertoires.

What was sequenced was naive T cells sorted from blood. V usage is TRBV5-1 and J usage is TRBJ2-7, with D perhaps given as TRBD1 or TRBD2 (6 bases each). The clonotype comes from a man aged 50 to 60 in good health. CDR3 residues: CASSDLPGALGEQYF. Written as DNA, the CDR3 is TGCGCCAGCAGCGACCTACCGGGGGCATTGGGCGAGCAGTACTTC.